The present T cell receptor (beta chain) was sequenced within a study of cytomegalovirus exposure and HLA in healthy donors. Across the whole study: The 130 or so validation repertoires, a later analysis reported, used the same platform as the roughly 660 repertoires from the first cohort.

The CDR3 is 14 residues long. V lost 8 bases, J lost 4 bases, and 6 bases stayed unmatched. Per the germline V gene, CDR1 is MNHEY and CDR2 is SVGAGI. Generated by immunoSEQ multiplex PCR, the TCRdb table keeps only in-frame clones and is missing some. The sample records 130,000 to 150,000 clones, around 90% being singletons. The sequence was obtained from a woman younger than 45 in good health and CMV-seropositive. The sequenced sample consisted of PBMCs. The chain joins TRBV6-5 to TRBJ1-1, with 11 bases matching TRBD1. The CDR3 DNA follows: TGTGCCAGCGGGACAGGGGGGGTTGGCACTGAAGCTTTCTTT. Translated, it gives CASGTGGVGTEAFF.